The clone carrying this T cell receptor (beta chain) was detected a few times. V shed 5 bases, J shed 4 bases, and the junction held 6 bases outside the gene matches. The CDR3 is made up of 15 amino acids. CDR1 and CDR2 (germline): MNHEY, SMNVEV (reference sequence). Using a J-beta primer mix together with a sample-barcoded 5' primer, a second PCR was run for about 6 to 12 cycles. Via MiXCR, TCRdb re-called the 5' RACE reads, giving one row per CDR3 protein. The data hold 700,000 to 950,000 distinct CDR3 sequences, with around 40% observed a single time. Healthy Caucasians from Russia aged roughly 6 to 100 served as donors. This specimen comes from a study of blood T cells in healthy people across ages.

This clonotype was obtained from an older woman in good health. The rearrangement joins TRBV27 to TRBJ1-5, with 9 bases matching TRBD1. The sequenced material came from blood. For the CDR3, the DNA is TGTGCCAGCAGTCCGGGACAGGGAAGGAATCAGCCCCAGCATTTT. Amino acids: CASSPGQGRNQPQHF.